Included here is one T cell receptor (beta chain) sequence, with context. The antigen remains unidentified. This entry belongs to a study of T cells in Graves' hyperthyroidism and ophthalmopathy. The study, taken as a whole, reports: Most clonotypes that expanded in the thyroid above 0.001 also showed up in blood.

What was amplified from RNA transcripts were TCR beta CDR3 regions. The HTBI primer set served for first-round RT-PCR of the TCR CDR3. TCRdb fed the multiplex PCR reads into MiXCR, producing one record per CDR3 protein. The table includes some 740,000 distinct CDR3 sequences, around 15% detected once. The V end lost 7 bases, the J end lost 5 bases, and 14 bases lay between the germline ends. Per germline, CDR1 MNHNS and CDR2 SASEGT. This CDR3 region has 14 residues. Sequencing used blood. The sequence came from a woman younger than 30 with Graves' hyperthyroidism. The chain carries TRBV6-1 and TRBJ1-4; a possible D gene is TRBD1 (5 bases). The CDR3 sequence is CASTSRRGNEKLFF. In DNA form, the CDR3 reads TGTGCCAGCACCTCCAGGAGGGGAAATGAAAAACTGTTTTTT.